This T cell receptor (beta chain) is from a study of T cells in Graves' hyperthyroidism and ophthalmopathy. TCR beta CDR3 regions were amplified from RNA. HTBI primers were used for first-round RT-PCR of the TCR CDR3. TCRdb re-derived calls from the multiplex PCR reads in MiXCR, one entry per CDR3 protein. Of about 510,000 distinct CDR3 sequences listed, 14% are singletons. This clonotype was observed many times. This receptor was obtained from a woman aged 40 to 49 with Graves' hyperthyroidism. Sequencing used blood.

In DNA, the CDR3 is TGCAGTGCTAGAGATTTCGACAGCTCCTACGAGCAGTACTTC. It specifies CSARDFDSSYEQYF. V usage is TRBV20-1 and J usage is TRBJ2-7, with D possibly TRBD1 on 5 matching bases. The V end was cut by 0 bases, the J end by 0 bases, with 9 bases between. The length of the CDR3 is 14 residues. Germline CDR1 is DFQATT and CDR2 is SNEGSKA (reference sequence).